Listed here are 22 T cell receptor beta chains from one sample, sequenced in a study of regulatory T cells in long-lasting Graves disease. Time point noted: newly diagnosed GD, antithyroid drugs for less than 3 months. Extracted PBMC RNA gave rise to the TCR library. CDR3 regions were amplified by Arm-PCR using iRepertoire HTBI primers to build TCR beta libraries. TCRdb reprocessed the multiplex PCR reads via MiXCR and lists one record per CDR3 protein. The sample has over 200,000 distinct CDR3 sequences; about 18% are singletons. These data were also filed under a second study, of T cells in Graves' hyperthyroidism and ophthalmopathy.

The sequenced sample was peripheral blood mononuclear cells (PBMCs), obtained at new diagnosis, from a patient treated with antithyroid drugs. The receptors stem from a woman in her 30s with Graves disease.

This clonotype was counted at least ten times. This chain uses TRBV20-1 with TRBJ2-1; D gene unclear. The V end lost 1 base, the J end lost 6 bases, and 13 bases lay between the germline ends. The CDR3 spans 14 residues. Germline CDR1 and CDR2: DFQATT and SNEGSKA (reference sequence). The CDR3 DNA follows: TGCAGTGCTAGAGGGCCCGGCTTGGCCAATGAGCAGTTCTTC. Translation gives CSARGPGLANEQFF.

This clonotype has a count of ten or more. The rearrangement links TRBV9 to TRBJ1-2; 7 bases agree with TRBD1. Germline assignment: CDR1 SGDLS and CDR2 YYNGEE. The CDR3 has 14 residues. Trimming took 6 bases from V and 0 from J; bases not matched to a gene: 5. In DNA form, the CDR3 reads TGTGCCAGCACGGGGACAGCCACTAACTATGGCTACACCTTC. This gives the protein CASTGTATNYGYTF. Full variable domain (missing parts from reference TRBV9 and TRBJ1-2): DSGVTQTPKHLITATGQRVTLRCSPRSGDLSVYWYQQSLDQGLQFLIQYYNGEERAKGNILERFSAQQFPDLHSELNLSSLELGDSALYFCASTGTATNYGYTFGSGTRLTVV.

There are many counts of this clonotype. The rearrangement links TRBV20-1 to TRBJ2-7; 10 bases are shared with TRBD1. V lost 5 bases to trimming and J lost 5 bases; unmatched junction nucleotides: 9. Germline CDR1 DFQATT, CDR2 SNEGSKA (reference sequence). This CDR3 has 14 amino acids. The CDR3 bases are TGCAGTGCTGCGAAGGGACAGGGGATCCACGAGCAGTACTTC. Translation gives CSAAKGQGIHEQYF.

This clonotype was seen a few times. V and J are TRBV5-4 and TRBJ2-7; D gene unclear. The CDR3 spans 13 residues. Looked up from germline, CDR1 is SGHNT and CDR2 is YYREEE (reference sequence). V lost 2 bases and J lost 6, with 12 bases in between. CDR3 in amino acids: CASSFWNKFEQYF. In nucleotides, the CDR3 is TGTGCCAGCAGCTTCTGGAACAAATTCGAGCAGTACTTC.

A few counts support this clonotype. This rearrangement joins TRBV19 to TRBJ2-3; 7 positions agree with TRBD2. This CDR3 is built from 13 residues. Per germline, CDR1 LNHDA and CDR2 SQIVND (reference sequence). With V trimmed by 5 bases and J by 4 bases, 3 bases remained unmatched. In DNA form, the CDR3 reads TGTGCCAGTAGTGAGGCGGGGGCAGATACGCAGTATTTT. It codes for CASSEAGADTQYF.

This clonotype was picked up many times. The chain has TRBV12-3 or TRBV12-4 and TRBJ2-5, with TRBD2 identical over 7 bases. V lost 3 bases to trimming and J lost 5 bases; unmatched junction nucleotides: 6. This CDR3 has 14 amino acids. CDR3 sequence (DNA): TGTGCCAGCAGTTTGAGCAGCGGGGTCGAGACCCAGTACTTC. Its protein product is CASSLSSGVETQYF.

The chain uses TRBV20-1 and TRBJ2-1; 11 positions agree with TRBD2. The CDR3 runs to 14 residues. Germline assignment: CDR1 DFQATT and CDR2 SNEGSKA (reference sequence). Unmatched junction bases numbered 9, after V lost 6 bases and J lost 8 bases. CDR3 region: CSALSGGALDEQFF. CDR3 DNA: TGCAGTGCCCTTAGCGGGGGGGCTTTGGATGAGCAGTTCTTC.

This clonotype was seen repeatedly, ten times or more. This chain uses TRBV7-8 with TRBJ1-1; D unclear. CDR1 is SGHVS and CDR2 is FQNEAQ in the germline V gene. This CDR3 is 12 amino acids long. Trimming shortened V by 4 bases and J by 7 bases, and 10 bases separated the two germline ends. The CDR3 region has the DNA TGTGCCAGCAGCTCCGTGGCGAGTGAAGCTTTCTTT. This sequence encodes CASSSVASEAFF.

This clonotype has ten or more counts. This chain links TRBV11-2 with TRBJ1-2, with D hard to call. Germline loops: CDR1 SGHAT, CDR2 FQNNGV. The CDR3 is 16 residues long. V was shortened by 3 bases and J by 3 bases, with 17 bases between the two germline ends. CDR3: CASSFSGSALDYGYTF. CDR3 sequence (DNA): TGTGCCAGCAGCTTCTCCGGTTCGGCCTTGGACTATGGCTACACCTTC.

The sample holds many counts of this clonotype. This chain links TRBV6-1 with TRBJ1-1, with no clear D. V lost 6 bases, J lost 1 base, and 9 bases lay in between. This CDR3 region has 13 residues. Germline V lookup: CDR1 MNHNS, CDR2 SASEGT. The CDR3 bases are TGTGCCAGCAGGCGGACGGGGAACACTGAAGCTTTCTTT. Protein product: CASRRTGNTEAFF.

Many counts were recorded for this clonotype. V usage is TRBV7-8 and J usage is TRBJ2-7, with TRBD1 identical over 8 bases. Trimming cost V 0 bases and J 6 bases; bases outside gene matches: 1. This CDR3 comprises 13 residues. CDR1 is SGHVS and CDR2 is FQNEAQ in the germline V gene. The DNA of the CDR3 is TGTGCCAGCAGCTTAGCCAGGGGGCTCGAGCAGTACTTC. Its translation: CASSLARGLEQYF. Looking up the rest from reference TRBV7-8 and TRBJ2-7 gives the full variable domain: GAGVSQSPRYKVAKRGQDVALRCDPISGHVSLFWYQQALGQGPEFLTYFQNEAQLDKSGLPSDRFFAERPEGSVSTLKIQRTQQEDSAVYLCASSLARGLEQYFGPGTRLTVT.

This clonotype was seen ten or more times. The chain has TRBV25-1 and TRBJ2-3; D is ambiguous. The germline V gene encodes CDR1 MGHDK and CDR2 SYGVNS. The V gene lost 3 bases and the J gene lost 0 bases, with 13 bases spanning the gap. The CDR3 loop spans 16 amino acids. CDR3 DNA: TGTGCCAGCAGTGATCCCACTTACTCTAGCACAGATACGCAGTATTTT. Its protein product is CASSDPTYSSTDTQYF.

This clonotype was found many times. The rearrangement links TRBV9 to TRBJ1-1, with a possible D match to TRBD1 (6 bases). The CDR3 covers 14 residues. The V gene lost 5 bases and the J gene lost 4 bases, with 15 bases spanning the gap. Germline V lookup: CDR1 SGDLS, CDR2 YYNGEE. In nucleotides, the CDR3 is TGTGCCAGCAGTTCGGGGGGGGGCGGCACTGAAGCTTTCTTT. Translation gives CASSSGGGGTEAFF.

J is TRBJ2-3 and V is TRBV11-2, with 7 bases that match TRBD1. V lost 5 bases, J lost 4 bases, and 12 bases stayed unmatched. The CDR3 totals 16 residues. Germline values: CDR1 SGHAT, CDR2 FQNNGV. The chain's CDR3 is CASSPYQGVRADTQYF. CDR3 in DNA: TGTGCCAGCAGCCCCTACCAGGGGGTAAGGGCAGATACGCAGTATTTT. Together with reference TRBV11-2 and TRBJ2-3, the CDR3 gives the full variable domain: EAGVAQSPRYKIIEKRQSVAFWCNPISGHATLYWYQQILGQGPKLLIQFQNNGVVDDSQLPKDRFSAERLKGVDSTLKIQPAKLEDSAVYLCASSPYQGVRADTQYFGPGTRLTVL.

This clonotype has a handful of counts. V and J are TRBV4-2 and TRBJ1-2, with 8 bases that match TRBD1. The V gene end was trimmed by 3 bases and the J gene end by 4 bases; junction bases not matched to a gene: 7. Germline CDR1 and CDR2: LGHNA and YNFKEQ. This CDR3 region has 15 residues. CDR3 sequence: CASSQATGGVYGYTF. In DNA, the CDR3 is TGTGCCAGCAGCCAGGCAACAGGGGGTGTCTATGGCTACACCTTC.

This clonotype was observed many times. The chain combines TRBV2 with TRBJ2-7, with 8 bases matching TRBD1. CDR1 and CDR2 from the germline V gene are SNHLY and FYNNEI. V shed 8 bases, J shed 6 bases, and the junction held 12 bases outside the gene matches. This CDR3 comprises 14 residues. The CDR3 nucleotides are TGTGCCAGCCGTGCCGGGACAGGAGGTGGCGAGCAGTACTTC. Protein: CASRAGTGGGEQYF.

The sample holds many counts of this clonotype. The CDR3 loop is CASSTASGAGEQFF. In DNA form, the CDR3 reads TGTGCCAGCAGTACGGCTAGCGGGGCCGGAGAGCAGTTCTTC. The V gene is TRBV6-1, the J gene TRBJ2-1, with 9 nucleotides matching TRBD2. The length of the CDR3 is 14 residues. The junction had 9 bases not matched to a gene; V was cut back by 5 bases and J by 10 bases. Germline loops: CDR1 MNHNS, CDR2 SASEGT.

As regards this clonotype: A far larger clone differs by one base, so this is likely a read error. The chain has TRBV11-2 and TRBJ2-1; possible D gene TRBD2, 5 bases. The J call may not be correct, given that the DNA end is closer to TRBJ2-5. This CDR3 contains 15 residues. The germline V gene encodes CDR1 SGHAT and CDR2 FQNNGV. The CDR3 loop reads CASNLRGLRQETQYF. The CDR3 DNA reads as TGTGCCAGCAACTTACGCGGACTTCGGCAAGAGACCCAGTACTTC.

On this clonotype itself: A much bigger clone sits one base away, suggesting this may be a read error. The chain employs TRBV7-2 and TRBJ2-3; weak D call: TRBD1 (5 bases). The J call may not be correct, given that the DNA end is closer to TRBJ2-5. The germline V gene has CDR1 SGHTA and CDR2 FQGNSA. The CDR3 is 12 residues long. CDR3 amino acids: CASSQGQETQYF. The CDR3 DNA reads as TGTGCCAGCAGCCAGGGTCAGGAGACCCAGTACTTC.

The chain has TRBV5-1 and TRBJ2-2, with D hard to call. In germline, CDR1 is SGHRS, CDR2 YFSETQ. Trimming pared 2 bases from V and 5 bases from J, leaving 7 bases between. CDR3 size: 13 residues. The CDR3, as DNA: TGCGCCAGCAGCTTTGGTACGACCGGGGAGCTGTTTTTT. Protein product: CASSFGTTGELFF.

There are many counts of this clonotype. The chain couples TRBV2 to TRBJ1-6, with D uncertain. The CDR3 covers 13 residues. CDR1 and CDR2 (germline): SNHLY, FYNNEI. Trimming removed 7 bases from V and 10 bases from J, with 14 bases in between. DNA for the CDR3: TGTGCCAGCAACCCTCGGTGGGAATCACCCCTCCACTTT. Amino acid sequence: CASNPRWESPLHF.

This clonotype has a count of ten or more. The V gene is TRBV6-1, the J gene TRBJ2-1; 15 bases align to TRBD2. V lost 6 bases and J lost 3; bases outside the gene matches: 3. This CDR3 comprises 16 residues. Germline assignment: CDR1 MNHNS and CDR2 SASEGT. The CDR3: CASRGTSGGYYNEQFF. CDR3 DNA: TGTGCCAGCAGGGGGACTAGCGGGGGGTACTACAATGAGCAGTTCTTC.